The source of this T cell receptor (beta chain) is a study of blood T cell repertoires in COVID-19. Authors' processing steps: Reference gene primer amplification gave nucleated cell count estimates. Produced via immunoSEQ multiplex PCR; TCRdb's table is partial and in-frame only. The D gene and trimming were derived from the DNA, and the V and J assignments and clone size from that table. The sample lists more than 85,000 clones, approximately 90% occurring once. Germline V gene sequence: CDR1 GTSNPN, CDR2 SVGIG (reference sequence). Trimming took off 2 bases at V and 4 bases at J, with 12 bases between the two ends. There are 14 residues in the CDR3.

This sequence was found in a man in his fifties or sixties with active COVID-19. This sequence joins TRBV30 and TRBJ2-1; no firm D call. The specimen sequenced was peripheral blood. CDR3 residues: CAWSYGSGYNEQFF. In DNA, the CDR3 is TGTGCCTGGAGTTACGGGTCCGGGTACAATGAGCAGTTCTTC.